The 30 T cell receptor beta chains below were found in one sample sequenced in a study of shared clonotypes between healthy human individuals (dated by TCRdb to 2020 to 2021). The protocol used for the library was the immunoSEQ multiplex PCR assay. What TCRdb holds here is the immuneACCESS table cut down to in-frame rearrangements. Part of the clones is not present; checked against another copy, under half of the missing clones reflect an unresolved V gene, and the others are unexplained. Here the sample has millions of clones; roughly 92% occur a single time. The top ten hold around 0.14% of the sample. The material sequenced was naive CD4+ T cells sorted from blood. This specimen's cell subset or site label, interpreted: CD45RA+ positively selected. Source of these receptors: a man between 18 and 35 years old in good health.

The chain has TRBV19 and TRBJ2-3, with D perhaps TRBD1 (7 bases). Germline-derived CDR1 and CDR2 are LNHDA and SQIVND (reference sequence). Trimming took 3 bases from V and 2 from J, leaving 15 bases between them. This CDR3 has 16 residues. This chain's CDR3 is CASSMGRGQPTDTQYF. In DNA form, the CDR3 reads TGTGCCAGTAGTATGGGGCGGGGACAGCCCACAGATACGCAGTATTTT. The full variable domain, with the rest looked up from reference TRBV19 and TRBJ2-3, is DGGITQSPKYLFRKEGQNVTLSCEQNLNHDAMYWYRQDPGQGLRLIYYSQIVNDFQKGDIAEGYSVSREKKESFPLTVTSAQKNPTAFYLCASSMGRGQPTDTQYFGPGTRLTVL.

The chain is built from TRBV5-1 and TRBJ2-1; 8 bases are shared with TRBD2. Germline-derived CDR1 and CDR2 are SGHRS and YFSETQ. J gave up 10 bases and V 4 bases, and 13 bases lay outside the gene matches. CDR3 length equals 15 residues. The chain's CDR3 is CASSATGTRVLEQFF. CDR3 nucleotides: TGCGCCAGCAGCGCCACCGGGACTAGAGTCTTGGAGCAGTTCTTC.

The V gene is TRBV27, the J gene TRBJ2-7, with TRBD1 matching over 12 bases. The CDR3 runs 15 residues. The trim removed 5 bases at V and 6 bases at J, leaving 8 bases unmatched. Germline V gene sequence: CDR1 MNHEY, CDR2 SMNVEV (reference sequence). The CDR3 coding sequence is TGTGCCAGCAGTGTCCTAGGGACAGGGGGCCGCGAGCAGTACTTC. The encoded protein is CASSVLGTGGREQYF.

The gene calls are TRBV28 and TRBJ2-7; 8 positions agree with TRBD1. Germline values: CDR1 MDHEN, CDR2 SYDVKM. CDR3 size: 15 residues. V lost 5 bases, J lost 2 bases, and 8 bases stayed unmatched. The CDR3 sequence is CASSLGQGGPYEQYF. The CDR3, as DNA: TGTGCCAGCAGTCTAGGACAGGGAGGACCCTACGAGCAGTACTTC.

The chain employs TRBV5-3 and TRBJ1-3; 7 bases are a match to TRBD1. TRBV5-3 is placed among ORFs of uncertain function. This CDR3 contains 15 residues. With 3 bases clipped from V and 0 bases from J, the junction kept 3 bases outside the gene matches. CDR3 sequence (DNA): TGTGCCAGAAGCTGCGGACAGGACTCTGGAAACACCATATATTTT. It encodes CARSCGQDSGNTIYF.

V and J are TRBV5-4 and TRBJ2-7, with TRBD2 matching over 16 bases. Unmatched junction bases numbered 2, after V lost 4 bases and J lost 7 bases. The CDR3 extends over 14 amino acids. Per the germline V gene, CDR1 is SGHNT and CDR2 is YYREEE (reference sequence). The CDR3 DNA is TGTGCCAGCAGCCGGGGACTAGCGGGAGGGGAGCAGTACTTC. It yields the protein CASSRGLAGGEQYF.

The CDR3 here is CASRGGAARDQETQYF. The CDR3 bases are TGCGCCAGTCGGGGAGGGGCCGCAAGGGACCAAGAGACCCAGTACTTC. The rearrangement links TRBV10-1 to TRBJ2-5, with 7 positions matching TRBD2. With V trimmed by 9 bases and J by 0 bases, 13 bases remained unmatched. CDR1 and CDR2 (germline): WNHNN, SYGVQD (reference sequence). This CDR3 has 16 residues.

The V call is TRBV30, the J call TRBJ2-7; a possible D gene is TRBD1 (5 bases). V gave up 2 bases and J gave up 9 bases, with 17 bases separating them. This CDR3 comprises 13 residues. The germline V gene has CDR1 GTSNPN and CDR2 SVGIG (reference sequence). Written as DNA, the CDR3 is TGTGCCTGGAGTTTACAGGACCACGATGGGCAGTACTTC. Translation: CAWSLQDHDGQYF.

The CDR3: CASRSTGETQYF. CDR3 bases: TGTGCCAGCAGATCCACAGGGGAGACCCAGTACTTC. The rearrangement uses TRBV6-6 and TRBJ2-5, with TRBD1 as a possible D gene (6 bases). The CDR3 loop spans 12 amino acids. Germline assignment: CDR1 MNHNY and CDR2 SVGAGI (reference sequence). Trimming removed 6 bases at V and 5 bases at J, with 10 bases between.

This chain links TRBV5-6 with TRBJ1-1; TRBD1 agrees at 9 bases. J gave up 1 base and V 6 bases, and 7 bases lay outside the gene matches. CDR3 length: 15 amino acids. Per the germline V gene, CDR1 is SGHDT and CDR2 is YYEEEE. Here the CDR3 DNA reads TGTGCCAGCACCTTACCACAGGGGGCGAACACTGAAGCTTTCTTT. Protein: CASTLPQGANTEAFF. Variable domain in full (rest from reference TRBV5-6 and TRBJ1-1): DAGVTQSPTHLIKTRGQQVTLRCSPKSGHDTVSWYQQALGQGPQFIFQYYEEEERQRGNFPDRFSGHQFPNYSSELNVNALLLGDSALYLCASTLPQGANTEAFFGQGTRLTVV.

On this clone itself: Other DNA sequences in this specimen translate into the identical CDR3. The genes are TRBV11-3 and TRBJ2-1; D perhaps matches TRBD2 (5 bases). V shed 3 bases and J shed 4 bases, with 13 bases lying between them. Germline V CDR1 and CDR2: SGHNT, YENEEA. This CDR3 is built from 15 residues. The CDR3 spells CASSFGLADYNEQFF. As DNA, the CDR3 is TGTGCCAGCAGCTTTGGACTCGCAGATTACAATGAGCAGTTCTTC.

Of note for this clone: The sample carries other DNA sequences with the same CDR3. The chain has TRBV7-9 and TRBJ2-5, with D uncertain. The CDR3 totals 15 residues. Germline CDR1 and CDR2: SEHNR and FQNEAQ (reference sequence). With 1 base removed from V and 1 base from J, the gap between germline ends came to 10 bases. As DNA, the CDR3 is TGTGCCAGCAGCTTAGGAAGTGGCGTCCAAGAGACCCAGTACTTC. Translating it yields CASSLGSGVQETQYF.

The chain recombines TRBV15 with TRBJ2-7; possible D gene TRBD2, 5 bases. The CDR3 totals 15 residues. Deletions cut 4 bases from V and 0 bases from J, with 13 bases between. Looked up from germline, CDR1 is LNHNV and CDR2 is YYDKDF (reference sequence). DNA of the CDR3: TGTGCCACCAGCAATGAGGGCAGGCCCTCCTACGAGCAGTACTTC. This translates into CATSNEGRPSYEQYF. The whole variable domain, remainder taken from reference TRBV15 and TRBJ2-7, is DAMVIQNPRYQVTQFGKPVTLSCSQTLNHNVMYWYQQKSSQAPKLLFHYYDKDFNNEADTPDNFQSRRPNTSFCFLDIRSPGLGDTAMYLCATSNEGRPSYEQYFGPGTRLTVT.

Written as DNA, the CDR3 is TGTGCCAGCAGTGAGGGCACCAAAAGAACAGATACGCAGTATTTT. Translation gives CASSEGTKRTDTQYF. This rearrangement joins TRBV6-1 to TRBJ2-3; D remains ambiguous. Trimming shortened V by 3 bases and J by 3 bases, and 13 bases separated the two germline ends. Germline V gives CDR1 MNHNS, CDR2 SASEGT. This CDR3 spans 15 amino acids.

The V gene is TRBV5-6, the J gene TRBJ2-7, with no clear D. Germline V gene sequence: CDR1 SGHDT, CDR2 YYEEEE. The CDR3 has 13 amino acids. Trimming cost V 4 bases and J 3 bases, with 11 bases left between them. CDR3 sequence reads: CASSNSRRYEQYF. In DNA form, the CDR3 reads TGTGCCAGCAGCAATTCTCGACGCTACGAGCAGTACTTC.

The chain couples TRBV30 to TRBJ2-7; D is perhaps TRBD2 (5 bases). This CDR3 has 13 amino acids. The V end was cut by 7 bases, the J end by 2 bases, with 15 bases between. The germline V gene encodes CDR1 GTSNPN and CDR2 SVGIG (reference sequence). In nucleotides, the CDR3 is TGTGCCTTATGGCGCACGGGGACCTACGAGCAGTACTTC. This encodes CALWRTGTYEQYF.

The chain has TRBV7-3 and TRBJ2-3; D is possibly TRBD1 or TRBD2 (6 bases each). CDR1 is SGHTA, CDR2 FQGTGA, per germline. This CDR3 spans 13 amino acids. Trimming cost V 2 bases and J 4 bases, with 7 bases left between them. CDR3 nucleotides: TGTGCCAGCAGCTTAGGGGGGCCAGATACGCAGTATTTT. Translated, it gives CASSLGGPDTQYF.

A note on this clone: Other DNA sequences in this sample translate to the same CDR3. The CDR3 loop is CASSSGTGNYGYTF. As DNA, the CDR3 is TGTGCCAGCAGCTCCGGGACAGGGAACTATGGCTACACCTTC. This chain uses TRBV2 with TRBJ1-2; TRBD1 matches 9 bases. Trimming cost V 6 bases and J 2 bases; bases outside gene matches: 4. This CDR3 has 14 amino acids. The V gene's germline CDR1 is SNHLY and CDR2 FYNNEI.

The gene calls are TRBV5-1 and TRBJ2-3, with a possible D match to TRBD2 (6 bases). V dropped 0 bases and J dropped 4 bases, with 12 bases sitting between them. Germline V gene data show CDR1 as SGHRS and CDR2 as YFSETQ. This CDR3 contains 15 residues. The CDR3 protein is CASSLEPRGADTQYF. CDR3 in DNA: TGCGCCAGCAGCTTGGAGCCTCGCGGGGCAGATACGCAGTATTTT.

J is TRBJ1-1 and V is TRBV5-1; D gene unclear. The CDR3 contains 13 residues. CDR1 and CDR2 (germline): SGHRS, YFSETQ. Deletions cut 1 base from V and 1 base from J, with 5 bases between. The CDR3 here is CASSLTTNTEAFF. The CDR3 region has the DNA TGCGCCAGCAGCTTGACGACGAACACTGAAGCTTTCTTT.

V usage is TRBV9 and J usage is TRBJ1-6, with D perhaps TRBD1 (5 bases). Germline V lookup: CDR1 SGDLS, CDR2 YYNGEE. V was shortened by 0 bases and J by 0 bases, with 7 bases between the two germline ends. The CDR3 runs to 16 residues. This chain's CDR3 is CASSVDQGSYNSPLHF. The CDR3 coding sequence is TGTGCCAGCAGCGTAGATCAGGGCTCCTATAATTCACCCCTCCACTTT. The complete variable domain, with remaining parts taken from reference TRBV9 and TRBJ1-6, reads DSGVTQTPKHLITATGQRVTLRCSPRSGDLSVYWYQQSLDQGLQFLIQYYNGEERAKGNILERFSAQQFPDLHSELNLSSLELGDSALYFCASSVDQGSYNSPLHFGNGTRLTVT.

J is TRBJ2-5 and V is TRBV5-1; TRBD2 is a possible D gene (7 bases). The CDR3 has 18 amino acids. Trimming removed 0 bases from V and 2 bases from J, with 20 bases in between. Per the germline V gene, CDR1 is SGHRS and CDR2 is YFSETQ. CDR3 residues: CASSLAEWERDNQETQYF. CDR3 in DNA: TGCGCCAGCAGCTTGGCCGAGTGGGAGCGGGACAATCAAGAGACCCAGTACTTC.

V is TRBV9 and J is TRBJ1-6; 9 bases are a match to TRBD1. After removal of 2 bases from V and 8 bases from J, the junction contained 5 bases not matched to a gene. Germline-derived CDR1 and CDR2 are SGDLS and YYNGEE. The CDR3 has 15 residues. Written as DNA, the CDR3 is TGTGCCAGCAGCGTCGGGGACAGGGCTCATTCACCCCTCCACTTT. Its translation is CASSVGDRAHSPLHF.

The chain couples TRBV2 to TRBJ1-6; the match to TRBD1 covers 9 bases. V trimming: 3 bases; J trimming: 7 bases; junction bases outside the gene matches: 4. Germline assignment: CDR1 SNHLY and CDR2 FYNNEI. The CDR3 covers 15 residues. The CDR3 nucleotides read TGTGCCAGCAGTGAGAGGACAGGGGCAAATTCACCCCTCCACTTT. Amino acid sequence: CASSERTGANSPLHF.

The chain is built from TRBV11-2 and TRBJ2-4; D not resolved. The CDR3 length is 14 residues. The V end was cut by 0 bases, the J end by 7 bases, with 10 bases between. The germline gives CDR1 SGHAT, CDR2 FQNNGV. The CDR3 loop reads CASSLESDGNIQYF. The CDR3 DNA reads TGTGCCAGCAGCTTAGAATCCGATGGTAACATTCAGTACTTC.

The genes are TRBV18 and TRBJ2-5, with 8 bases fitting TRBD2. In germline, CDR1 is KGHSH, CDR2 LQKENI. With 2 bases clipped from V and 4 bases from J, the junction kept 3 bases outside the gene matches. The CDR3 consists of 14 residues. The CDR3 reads CASSPGLASETQYF. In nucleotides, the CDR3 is TGTGCCAGCTCACCAGGACTAGCCTCAGAGACCCAGTACTTC.

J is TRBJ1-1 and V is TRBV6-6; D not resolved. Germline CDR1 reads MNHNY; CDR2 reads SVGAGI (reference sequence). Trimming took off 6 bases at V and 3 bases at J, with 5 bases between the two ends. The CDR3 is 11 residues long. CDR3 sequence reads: CASRLDTEAFF. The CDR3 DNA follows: TGTGCCAGCAGACTAGACACTGAAGCTTTCTTT.

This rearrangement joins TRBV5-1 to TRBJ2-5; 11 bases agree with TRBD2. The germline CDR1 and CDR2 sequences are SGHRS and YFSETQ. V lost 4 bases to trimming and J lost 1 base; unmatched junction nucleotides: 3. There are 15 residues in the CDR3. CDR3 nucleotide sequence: TGCGCCAGCAGCCAACTAGCGGGAGTCCAAGAGACCCAGTACTTC. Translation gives CASSQLAGVQETQYF.

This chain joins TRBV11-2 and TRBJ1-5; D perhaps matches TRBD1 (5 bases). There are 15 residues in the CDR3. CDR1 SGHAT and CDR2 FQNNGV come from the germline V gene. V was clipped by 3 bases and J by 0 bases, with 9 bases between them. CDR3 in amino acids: CASSFGTYSNQPQHF. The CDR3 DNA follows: TGTGCCAGCAGCTTCGGGACCTATAGCAATCAGCCCCAGCATTTT.

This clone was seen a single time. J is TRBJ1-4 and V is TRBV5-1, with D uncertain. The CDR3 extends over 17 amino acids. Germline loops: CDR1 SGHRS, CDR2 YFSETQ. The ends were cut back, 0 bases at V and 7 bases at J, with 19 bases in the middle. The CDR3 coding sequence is TGCGCCAGCAGCTTGGCTGGCTTGTCGGGAGTGCGTGAAAAACTGTTTTTT. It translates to CASSLAGLSGVREKLFF.